This T cell receptor beta chain was captured by sequencing in a study of beta chain features in type 1 diabetes. CDR1 MNHEY and CDR2 SMNVEV come from the germline V gene (reference sequence). V was clipped by 5 bases and J by 4 bases, with 20 bases between them. The length of the CDR3 is 16 residues. Isolated RNA was reverse transcribed in full, so expressed TCRB transcripts were sequenced. TCRdb's table, derived via immunoSEQ multiplex PCR, lists solely in-frame clones and lacks some. The sample consists of approximately 170,000 clones, about 9.1% of them appearing once. CD4+ naive, central memory, regulatory and stem cell-like memory subsets were isolated by sorting on CD45RO/CCR7/CD25/CD127/CD95/CD27.

This receptor was taken from a woman younger than 30 in good health. Sequenced material: central memory CD4+ T cells from blood. J is TRBJ2-5 and V is TRBV27; weak D call: TRBD2 (6 bases). The CDR3: CASSPLSSGSLETQYF. CDR3 bases: TGTGCCAGCAGTCCGCTTTCCTCCGGGAGTTTAGAGACCCAGTACTTC.